What follows is one T cell receptor beta chain and its context. The repertoire was sequenced with immunoSEQ multiplex PCR; TCRdb's copy has only in-frame clones and lacks some. This sample has approximately 150,000 clones, with 85% to 90% found just once. This entry is derived from a study of control samples from healthy donors and cancer patients. The germline CDR1 and CDR2 sequences are LNHDA and SQIVND (reference sequence). The V gene lost 4 bases and the J gene lost 4 bases, with 14 bases spanning the gap. This CDR3 has 16 residues. This TCR was recovered from a man aged 18 to 30 in good health. The chain links TRBV19 to TRBJ2-6, with D hard to call. Sequencing was performed on blood. CDR3 in amino acids: CASSTLLGPGANVLTF. CDR3 bases: TGTGCCAGTAGTACCCTATTGGGCCCCGGGGCCAACGTCCTGACTTTC.